This T cell receptor beta chain was recorded in a study of blood T cell repertoires in COVID-19. On the study more broadly: The origin of the acute and convalescent COVID-19 samples was the United States, Italy and Spain. Nucleic acid was either cDNA or gDNA, and it came from T cells, B-cell-depleted T cells, or PBMCs.

Study processing details: Quantification of nucleated cells was approximated via reference gene primer amplification. TCRdb keeps only in-frame clones here, not all; method: immunoSEQ multiplex PCR. D and trimming were read from the DNA, whereas the V and J calls and clone size are those reported in that table. The data show some 86,000 clones, over 65% seen once. Per germline, CDR1 MNHEY and CDR2 SVGEGT. V dropped 5 bases and J dropped 1 base, with 3 bases sitting between them. This CDR3 spans 12 amino acids. This TCR was sampled from a woman between 70 and 85 years old with acute or convalescent COVID-19. The source material was peripheral blood. The chain has TRBV6-2 or TRBV6-3 and TRBJ2-1; D remains ambiguous. The CDR3 protein is CASSESYNEQFF. As DNA, the CDR3 is TGTGCCAGCAGTGAGTCCTACAATGAGCAGTTCTTC.